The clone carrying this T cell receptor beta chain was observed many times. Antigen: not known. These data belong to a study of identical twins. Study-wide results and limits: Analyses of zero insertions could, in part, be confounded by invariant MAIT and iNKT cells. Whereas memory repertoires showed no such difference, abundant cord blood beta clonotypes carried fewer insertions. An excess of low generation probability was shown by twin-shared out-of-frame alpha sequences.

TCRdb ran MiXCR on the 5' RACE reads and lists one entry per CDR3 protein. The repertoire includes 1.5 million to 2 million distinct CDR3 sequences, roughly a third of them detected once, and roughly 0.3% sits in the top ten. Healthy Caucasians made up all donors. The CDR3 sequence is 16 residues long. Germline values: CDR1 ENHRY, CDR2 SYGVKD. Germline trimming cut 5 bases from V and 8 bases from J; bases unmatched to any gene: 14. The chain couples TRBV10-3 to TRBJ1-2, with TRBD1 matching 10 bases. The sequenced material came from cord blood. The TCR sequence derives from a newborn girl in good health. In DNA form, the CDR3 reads TGTGCCATCAGTACACAAAGAATCGACAGGGGGCGAGGCTACACCTTC. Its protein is CAISTQRIDRGRGYTF.